This T cell receptor beta chain was recorded in a study of blood T cell repertoires in COVID-19. Losses at the gene ends were 5 bases for V and 5 bases for J; bases not matched to a gene: 3. The germline V gene encodes CDR1 MDHEN and CDR2 SYDVKM. This CDR3 comprises 13 residues. Repertoires were generated with immunoSEQ multiplex PCR, while TCRdb's copy carries only in-frame clones and drops some. Of 200,000 to 300,000 clones in the sample, about 80% were seen once. Sequencing was carried out using peripheral blood. The rearrangement uses TRBV28 and TRBJ1-2, with 9 nucleotides matching TRBD1. The sequence came from a woman aged 80 or over with acute or convalescent COVID-19. CDR3 coding DNA: TGTGCCAGCAGTCGGGACAGGGAATATGGCTACACCTTC. It specifies CASSRDREYGYTF.